Presented here are 8 T cell receptor beta chains from one specimen sequenced in a study of T cells expressing NK-cell markers. No DNA is given; TCRdb re-called the 5' RACE reads and lists each CDR3 protein once. Found here are about 390,000 distinct CDR3 sequences; the top ten clones hold around 10%. The sequenced sample was blood T cells: a sorted CD56 or NKG2C T cell subset, CD4+ or CD8+ T cells, or bulk PBMC T cells (not recorded which). The receptors were sampled from a woman aged 45-59 years in good health.

The chain employs TRBV7-9 and TRBJ1-1. This CDR3 has 15 amino acids. Germline values: CDR1 SEHNR, CDR2 FQNEAQ (reference sequence). The CDR3 is CASSLGEGLNTEAFF.

The chain combines TRBV2 with TRBJ2-7; TCRdb indicates TRBD1, and absent DNA this call remains unverified. The germline gives CDR1 SNHLY, CDR2 FYNNEI. CDR3 length: 12 amino acids. Here the CDR3 reads CASSEGADEQYF.

The J gene is TRBJ1-2, the V gene TRBV3-1; TCRdb gives TRBD1 as the D gene, but with no DNA this cannot be confirmed. CDR1 LGHDT and CDR2 YNNKEL come from the germline V gene (reference sequence). The CDR3 length is 13 residues. The CDR3 protein is CASSQEDQGGYTF.

V gene TRBV27 combines with J gene TRBJ2-3; with no DNA, the TCRdb D assignment of TRBD1 cannot be verified. CDR1 is MNHEY, CDR2 SMNVEV, per germline (reference sequence). The CDR3 is 15 amino acids. CDR3 loop: CASSLSPPPTDTQYF.

V usage is TRBV7-8 and J usage is TRBJ2-1; TCRdb lists TRBD2, though no DNA is available to test this call. The CDR3 has 15 amino acids. Germline lookup yields CDR1 SGHVS and CDR2 FQNEAQ. The CDR3 reads CASSPRAGVTNEQFF.

This chain joins TRBV5-1 and TRBJ2-1; TCRdb indicates TRBD2, and absent DNA this call remains unverified. Germline values: CDR1 SGHRS, CDR2 YFSETQ. There are 13 residues in the CDR3. The CDR3 spells CASGLAGDNEQFF.

V is TRBV7-9 and J is TRBJ2-1; TCRdb reports TRBD1, a call that lacks DNA to check it against. The V gene's germline CDR1 is SEHNR and CDR2 FQNEAQ (reference sequence). The CDR3 totals 15 residues. This chain's CDR3 is CASRFSGQGDNEQFF. The complete variable domain, with remaining parts taken from reference TRBV7-9 and TRBJ2-1, reads DTGVSQNPRHKITKRGQNVTFRCDPISEHNRLYWYRQTLGQGPEFLTYFQNEAQLEKSRLLSDRFSAERPKGSFSTLEIQRTEQGDSAMYLCASRFSGQGDNEQFFGPGTRLTVL.

The chain has TRBV30 and TRBJ2-5; there is no DNA to check the TCRdb D call of TRBD1. This CDR3 is built from 14 residues. Germline V gene sequence: CDR1 GTSNPN, CDR2 SVGIG (reference sequence). The CDR3: CACHLGGFQETQYF.